Following are 7 T cell receptor beta chains from one sample sequenced in a study of OX40 agonist ivuxolimab in advanced cancers. Assay used: immunoSEQ multiplex PCR; TCRdb lists only in-frame clones, some missing. Of tens of thousands of clones detected, 89% appear once; the ten largest clones hold 0.8% to 1%. The source was CD4+ or CD8+ T cells sorted from blood, collected in a trial of the OX40 agonist ivuxolimab. These receptors came from an adult with an advanced solid tumor such as melanoma, head and neck, liver or kidney cancer.

This clone showed up just a few times. The chain has TRBV11-1 and TRBJ1-5; D unclear. The CDR3 sequence is 13 residues long. Looked up from germline, CDR1 is SGHAT and CDR2 is FQDESV (reference sequence). Trimming removed 5 bases from V and 5 bases from J, with 10 bases in between. The CDR3 here is CASSHGRDQPQHF. In nucleotides, the CDR3 is TGTGCCAGCAGCCATGGACGAGATCAGCCCCAGCATTTT.

V is TRBV7-2 and J is TRBJ2-7; D is possibly TRBD2 (6 bases). Per germline, CDR1 SGHTA and CDR2 FQGNSA. Deletions cut 5 bases from V and 3 bases from J, with 17 bases between. The CDR3 is made up of 15 amino acids. CDR3 loop: CASSEKPTSFYEQYF. In DNA form, the CDR3 reads TGTGCCAGCAGCGAGAAGCCGACTAGTTTCTACGAGCAGTACTTC.

The rearrangement joins TRBV29-1 to TRBJ2-7; TRBD2 aligns across 9 bases. CDR1 is SQVTM and CDR2 is ANQGSEA in the germline V gene. This CDR3 region has 15 residues. The junction had 9 bases not matched to a gene; V was cut back by 2 bases and J by 4 bases. The CDR3: CSVERVAGVTYEQYF. The CDR3 nucleotides read TGCAGCGTTGAAAGAGTAGCGGGAGTTACTTACGAGCAGTACTTC.

This sequence joins TRBV5-1 and TRBJ2-3, with unresolved D. Trimming left V 0 bases short and J 6 bases short, with 14 bases between. Germline CDR1 is SGHRS and CDR2 is YFSETQ. The CDR3 spans 15 residues. The CDR3 DNA sequence: TGCGCCAGCAGCTTGGACCGGCGGTTGGGGGATACGCAGTATTTT. Amino acid sequence: CASSLDRRLGDTQYF. The whole variable domain, filled in from reference TRBV5-1 and TRBJ2-3, reads KAGVTQTPRYLIKTRGQQVTLSCSPISGHRSVSWYQQTPGQGLQFLFEYFSETQRNKGNFPGRFSGRQFSNSRSEMNVSTLELGDSALYLCASSLDRRLGDTQYFGPGTRLTVL.

CDR3 loop: CASSSIRPGKNYGYTF. The CDR3 DNA follows: TGTGCCAGCAGTTCTATACGGCCAGGGAAGAACTATGGCTACACCTTC. The chain couples TRBV28 to TRBJ1-2, with D possibly TRBD1 on 5 matching bases. The V gene's germline CDR1 is MDHEN and CDR2 SYDVKM. V lost 4 bases, J lost 2 bases, and 17 bases lay in between. CDR3 size: 16 residues.

V gene TRBV28 combines with J gene TRBJ2-7; TRBD1 matches at 7 bases. The CDR3 spans 15 residues. CDR1 is MDHEN and CDR2 is SYDVKM in the germline V gene. The J segment lost 0 bases and the V segment lost 9 bases, leaving 11 bases of the junction unmatched. The chain's CDR3 is CASTDDRVSSYEQYF. Here the CDR3 DNA reads TGTGCCAGTACTGACGACAGGGTGAGCTCCTACGAGCAGTACTTC.

V is TRBV7-6 and J is TRBJ2-3; a weak D match, TRBD2 (5 bases). Germline CDR1 and CDR2: SGHVS and FNYEAQ. Trimming took off 1 base at V and 7 bases at J, with 15 bases between the two ends. This CDR3 is 15 amino acids long. The CDR3 DNA reads TGTGCCAGCAGCTTAGATGCGGGCGGATCCCATACGCAGTATTTT. Translation: CASSLDAGGSHTQYF.